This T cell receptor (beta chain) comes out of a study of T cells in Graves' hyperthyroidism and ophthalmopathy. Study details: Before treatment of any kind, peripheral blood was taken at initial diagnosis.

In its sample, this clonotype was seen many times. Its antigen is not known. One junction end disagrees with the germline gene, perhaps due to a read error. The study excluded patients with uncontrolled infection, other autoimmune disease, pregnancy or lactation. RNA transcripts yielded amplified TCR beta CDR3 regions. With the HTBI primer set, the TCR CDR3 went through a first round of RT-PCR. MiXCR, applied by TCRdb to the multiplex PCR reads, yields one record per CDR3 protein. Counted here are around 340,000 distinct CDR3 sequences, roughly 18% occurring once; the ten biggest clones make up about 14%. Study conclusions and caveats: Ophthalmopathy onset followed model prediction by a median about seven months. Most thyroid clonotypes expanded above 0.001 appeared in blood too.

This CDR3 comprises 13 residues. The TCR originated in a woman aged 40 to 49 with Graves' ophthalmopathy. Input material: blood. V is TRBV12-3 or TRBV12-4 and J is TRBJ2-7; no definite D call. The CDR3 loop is CASNLKQTYEQYF. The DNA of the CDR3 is TGTGCCAGCAATTTAAAACAGACCTACGAGCAGTACTTC.